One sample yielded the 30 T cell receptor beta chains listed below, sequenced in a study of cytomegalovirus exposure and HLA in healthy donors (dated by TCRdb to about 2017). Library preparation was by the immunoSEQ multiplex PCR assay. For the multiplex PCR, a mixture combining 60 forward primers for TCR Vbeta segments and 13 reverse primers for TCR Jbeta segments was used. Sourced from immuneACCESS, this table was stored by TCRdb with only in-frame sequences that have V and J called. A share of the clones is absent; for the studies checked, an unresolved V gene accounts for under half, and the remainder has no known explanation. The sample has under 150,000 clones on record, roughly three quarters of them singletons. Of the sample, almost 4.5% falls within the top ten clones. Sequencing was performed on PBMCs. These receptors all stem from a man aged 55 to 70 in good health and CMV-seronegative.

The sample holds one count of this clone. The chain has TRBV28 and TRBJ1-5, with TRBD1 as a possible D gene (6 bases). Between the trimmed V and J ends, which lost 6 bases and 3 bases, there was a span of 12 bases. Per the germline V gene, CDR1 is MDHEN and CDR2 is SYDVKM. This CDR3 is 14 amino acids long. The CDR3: CASSPGHLNQPQHF. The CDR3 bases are TGTGCCAGCAGCCCGGGACACCTCAATCAGCCCCAGCATTTT.

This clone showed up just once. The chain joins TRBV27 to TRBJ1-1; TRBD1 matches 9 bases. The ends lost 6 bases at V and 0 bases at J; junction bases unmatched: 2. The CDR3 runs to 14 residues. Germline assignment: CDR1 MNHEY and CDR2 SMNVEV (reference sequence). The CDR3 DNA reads TGTGCCAGCAGAGGACAGGGGATGAACACTGAAGCTTTCTTT. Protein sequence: CASRGQGMNTEAFF.

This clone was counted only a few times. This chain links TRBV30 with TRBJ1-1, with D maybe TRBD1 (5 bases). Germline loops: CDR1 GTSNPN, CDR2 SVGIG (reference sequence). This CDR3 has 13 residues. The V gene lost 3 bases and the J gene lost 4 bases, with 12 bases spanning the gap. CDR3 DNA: TGTGCCTGGAGAAGAGAGGGACTCACTGAAGCTTTCTTT. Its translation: CAWRREGLTEAFF.

CDR3 amino acids: CASSNPTGVNGYTF. CDR3 bases: TGTGCCAGCAGCAACCCGACAGGGGTGAACGGCTACACCTTC. The V gene is TRBV21-1, the J gene TRBJ1-2; TRBD1, the table's D call, lacks a check against the DNA. TRBV21-1 is assigned pseudogene status. CDR3 size: 14 residues.

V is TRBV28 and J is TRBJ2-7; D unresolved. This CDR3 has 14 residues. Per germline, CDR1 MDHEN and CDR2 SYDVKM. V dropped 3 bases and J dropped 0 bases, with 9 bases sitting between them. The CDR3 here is CASSFMWSSYEQYF. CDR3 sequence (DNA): TGTGCCAGCAGTTTCATGTGGAGCTCCTACGAGCAGTACTTC.

The CDR3 spells CASRRRPGHSEETQYF. In DNA, the CDR3 is TGTGCCAGCAGGCGACGGCCGGGACATTCAGAAGAGACCCAGTACTTC. The chain is built from TRBV2 and TRBJ2-5; maybe TRBD1 (6 bases). Germline V gives CDR1 SNHLY, CDR2 FYNNEI. This CDR3 is built from 16 residues. V lost 6 bases to trimming and J lost 3 bases, with 20 bases between them.

CDR3 nucleotides: TGTGCCTGGAGTGTAACTACCCCCCGGAACACCATATATTTT. Translation: CAWSVTTPRNTIYF. J is TRBJ1-3 and V is TRBV30; unclear D gene. V lost 0 bases and J lost 7, with 13 bases in between. Germline loops: CDR1 GTSNPN, CDR2 SVGIG (reference sequence). This CDR3 comprises 14 residues.

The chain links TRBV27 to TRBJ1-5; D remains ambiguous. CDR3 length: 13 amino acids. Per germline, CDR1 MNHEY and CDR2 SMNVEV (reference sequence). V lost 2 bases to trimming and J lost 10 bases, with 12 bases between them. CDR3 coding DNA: TGTGCCAGCAGTTTAGGAGGGAACCGACCCCAGCATTTT. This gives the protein CASSLGGNRPQHF.

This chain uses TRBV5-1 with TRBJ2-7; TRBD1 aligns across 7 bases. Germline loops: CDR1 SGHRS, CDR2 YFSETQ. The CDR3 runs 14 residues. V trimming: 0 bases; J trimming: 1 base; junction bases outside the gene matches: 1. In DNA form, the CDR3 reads TGCGCCAGCAGCTTGGGGGGACAGTCCTACGAGCAGTACTTC. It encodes CASSLGGQSYEQYF.

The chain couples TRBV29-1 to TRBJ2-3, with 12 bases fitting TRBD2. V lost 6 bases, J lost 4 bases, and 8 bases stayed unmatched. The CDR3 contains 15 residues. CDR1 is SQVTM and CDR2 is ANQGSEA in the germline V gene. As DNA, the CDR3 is TGCAGCGTCGGAAGACTAGCGGGAGCCCCAGATACGCAGTATTTT. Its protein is CSVGRLAGAPDTQYF.

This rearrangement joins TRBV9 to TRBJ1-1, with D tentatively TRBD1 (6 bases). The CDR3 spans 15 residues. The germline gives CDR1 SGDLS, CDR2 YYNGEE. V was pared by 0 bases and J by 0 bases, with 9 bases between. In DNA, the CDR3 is TGTGCCAGCAGCGTAGGGCAGGGGATGAACACTGAAGCTTTCTTT. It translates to CASSVGQGMNTEAFF. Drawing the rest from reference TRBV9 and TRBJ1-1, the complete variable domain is DSGVTQTPKHLITATGQRVTLRCSPRSGDLSVYWYQQSLDQGLQFLIQYYNGEERAKGNILERFSAQQFPDLHSELNLSSLELGDSALYFCASSVGQGMNTEAFFGQGTRLTVV.

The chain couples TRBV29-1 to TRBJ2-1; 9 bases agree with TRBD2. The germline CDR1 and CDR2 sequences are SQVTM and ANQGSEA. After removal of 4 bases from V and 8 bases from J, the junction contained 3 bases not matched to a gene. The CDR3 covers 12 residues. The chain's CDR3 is CSVVWTSDEQFF. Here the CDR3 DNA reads TGCAGCGTTGTCTGGACTAGCGATGAGCAGTTCTTC.

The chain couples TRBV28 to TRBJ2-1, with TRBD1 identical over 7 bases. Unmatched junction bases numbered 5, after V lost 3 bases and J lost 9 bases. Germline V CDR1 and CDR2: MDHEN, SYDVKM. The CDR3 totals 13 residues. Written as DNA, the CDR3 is TGTGCCAGCAGTTTCCCGGCAGGGGGTGAGCAGTTCTTC. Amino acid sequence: CASSFPAGGEQFF.

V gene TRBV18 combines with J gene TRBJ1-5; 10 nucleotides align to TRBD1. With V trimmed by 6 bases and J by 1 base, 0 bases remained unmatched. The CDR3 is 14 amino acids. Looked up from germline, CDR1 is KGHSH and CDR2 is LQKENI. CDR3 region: CASSDRGSNQPQHF. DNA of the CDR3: TGTGCCAGCTCGGACAGGGGGAGCAATCAGCCCCAGCATTTT.

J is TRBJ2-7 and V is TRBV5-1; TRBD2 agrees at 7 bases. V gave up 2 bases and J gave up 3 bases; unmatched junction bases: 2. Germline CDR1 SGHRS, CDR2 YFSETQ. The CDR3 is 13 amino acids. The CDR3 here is CASSLASGYEQYF. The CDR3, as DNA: TGCGCCAGCAGCTTAGCTAGCGGCTACGAGCAGTACTTC.

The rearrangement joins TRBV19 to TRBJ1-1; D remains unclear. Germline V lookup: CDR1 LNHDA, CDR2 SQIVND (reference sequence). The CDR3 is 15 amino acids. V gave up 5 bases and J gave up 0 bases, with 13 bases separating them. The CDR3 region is CASSSTPGMNTEAFF. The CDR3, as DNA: TGTGCCAGTAGTTCAACTCCGGGAATGAACACTGAAGCTTTCTTT.

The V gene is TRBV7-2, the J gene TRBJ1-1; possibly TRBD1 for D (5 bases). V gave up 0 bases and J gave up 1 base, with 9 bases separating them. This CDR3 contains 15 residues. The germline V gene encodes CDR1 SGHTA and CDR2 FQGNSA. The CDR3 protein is CASSLASTGNTEAFF. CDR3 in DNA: TGTGCCAGCAGCTTAGCGTCAACAGGGAACACTGAAGCTTTCTTT.

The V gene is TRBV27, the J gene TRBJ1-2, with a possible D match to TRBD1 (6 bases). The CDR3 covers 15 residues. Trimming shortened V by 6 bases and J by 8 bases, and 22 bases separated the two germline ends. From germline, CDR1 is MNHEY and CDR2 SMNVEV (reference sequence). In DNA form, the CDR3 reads TGTGCCAGCAGCCCAAATAGTGGGGGCTGGGGAGGCTACACCTTC. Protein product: CASSPNSGGWGGYTF.

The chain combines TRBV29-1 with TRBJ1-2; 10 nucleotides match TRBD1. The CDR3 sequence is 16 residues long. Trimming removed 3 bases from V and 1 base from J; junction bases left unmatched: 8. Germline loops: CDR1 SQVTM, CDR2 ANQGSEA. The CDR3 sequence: CSVEGRDRGHNYGYTF. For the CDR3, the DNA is TGCAGCGTTGAGGGGCGGGACAGGGGCCATAACTATGGCTACACCTTC. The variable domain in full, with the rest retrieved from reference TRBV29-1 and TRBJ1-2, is SAVISQKPSRDICQRGTSLTIQCQVDSQVTMMFWYRQQPGQSLTLIATANQGSEATYESGFVIDKFPISRPNLTFSTLTVSNMSPEDSSIYLCSVEGRDRGHNYGYTFGSGTRLTVV.

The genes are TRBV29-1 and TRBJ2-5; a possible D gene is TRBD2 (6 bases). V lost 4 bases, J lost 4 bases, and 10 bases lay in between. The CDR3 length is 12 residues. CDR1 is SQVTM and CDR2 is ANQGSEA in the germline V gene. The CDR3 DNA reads TGCAGCGTTGCCCAGGGAGGAGAGACCCAGTACTTC. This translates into CSVAQGGETQYF.

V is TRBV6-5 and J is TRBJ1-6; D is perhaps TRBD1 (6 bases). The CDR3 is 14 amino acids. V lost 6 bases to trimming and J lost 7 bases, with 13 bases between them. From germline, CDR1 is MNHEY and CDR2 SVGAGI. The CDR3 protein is CASRSHRENSPLHF. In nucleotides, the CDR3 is TGTGCCAGCAGATCACACAGGGAAAATTCACCCCTCCACTTT.

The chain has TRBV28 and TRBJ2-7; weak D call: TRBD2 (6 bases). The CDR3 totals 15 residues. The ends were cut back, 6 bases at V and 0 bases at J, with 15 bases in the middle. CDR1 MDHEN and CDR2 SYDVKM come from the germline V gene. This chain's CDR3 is CASSKRVSSSYEQYF. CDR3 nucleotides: TGTGCCAGCAGCAAGCGGGTCTCGAGCTCCTACGAGCAGTACTTC.

The CDR3 nucleotides read TGTGCCAGCAGCTTGGGGGACAGGGGGCGCGGCTACGAGCAGTACTTC. This gives the protein CASSLGDRGRGYEQYF. The chain joins TRBV11-2 to TRBJ2-7, with 12 bases that match TRBD1. Germline V gene data show CDR1 as SGHAT and CDR2 as FQNNGV. Losses at the gene ends were 3 bases for V and 3 bases for J; bases not matched to a gene: 6. There are 16 residues in the CDR3.

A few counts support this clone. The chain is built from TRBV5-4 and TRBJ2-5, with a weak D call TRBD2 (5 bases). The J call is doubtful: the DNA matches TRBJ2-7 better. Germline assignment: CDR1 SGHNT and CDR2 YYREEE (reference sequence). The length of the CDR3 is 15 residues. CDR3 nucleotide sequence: TGTGCCAGCAGCTTGGGGGTCCCTGGAGGTAGCGAGCAGTACTTC. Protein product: CASSLGVPGGSEQYF.

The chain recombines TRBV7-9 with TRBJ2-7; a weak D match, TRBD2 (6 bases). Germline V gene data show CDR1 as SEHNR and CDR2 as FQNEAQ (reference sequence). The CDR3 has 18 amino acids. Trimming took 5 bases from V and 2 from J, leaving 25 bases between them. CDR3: CASSRRDSNYSFTYEQYF. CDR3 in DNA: TGTGCCAGCAGCCGCCGGGACTCCAATTACTCCTTTACCTACGAGCAGTACTTC. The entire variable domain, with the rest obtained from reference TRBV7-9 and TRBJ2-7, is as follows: DTGVSQNPRHKITKRGQNVTFRCDPISEHNRLYWYRQTLGQGPEFLTYFQNEAQLEKSRLLSDRFSAERPKGSFSTLEIQRTEQGDSAMYLCASSRRDSNYSFTYEQYFGPGTRLTVT.

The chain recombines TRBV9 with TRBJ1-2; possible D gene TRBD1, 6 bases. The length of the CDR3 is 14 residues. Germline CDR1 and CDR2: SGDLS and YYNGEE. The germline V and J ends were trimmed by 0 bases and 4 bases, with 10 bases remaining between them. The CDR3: CASSVDRDAYGYTF. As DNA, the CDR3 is TGTGCCAGCAGCGTAGACAGGGACGCCTATGGCTACACCTTC.

CDR3 nucleotide sequence: TGTGCCAGCAGTCCTCCAGGGAACACTGAAGCTTTCTTT. It codes for CASSPPGNTEAFF. The J gene is TRBJ1-1, the V gene TRBV6-5, with D unclear. The CDR3 has 13 amino acids. Germline CDR1 MNHEY, CDR2 SVGAGI. V was pared by 5 bases and J by 1 base, with 8 bases between.

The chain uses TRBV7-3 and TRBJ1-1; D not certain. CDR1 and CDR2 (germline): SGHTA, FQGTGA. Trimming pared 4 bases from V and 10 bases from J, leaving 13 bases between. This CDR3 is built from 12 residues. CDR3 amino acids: CASSSTGERAFF. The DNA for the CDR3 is TGTGCCAGCAGCTCAACTGGGGAGAGAGCTTTCTTT.

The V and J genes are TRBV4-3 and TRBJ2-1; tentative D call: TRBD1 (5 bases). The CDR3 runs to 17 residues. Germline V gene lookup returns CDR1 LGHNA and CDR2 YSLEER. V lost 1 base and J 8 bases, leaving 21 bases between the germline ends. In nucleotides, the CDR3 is TGCGCCAGCAGCCAAGGAACAAGGCAGGGCCTACGGGATGAGCAGTTCTTC. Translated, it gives CASSQGTRQGLRDEQFF.

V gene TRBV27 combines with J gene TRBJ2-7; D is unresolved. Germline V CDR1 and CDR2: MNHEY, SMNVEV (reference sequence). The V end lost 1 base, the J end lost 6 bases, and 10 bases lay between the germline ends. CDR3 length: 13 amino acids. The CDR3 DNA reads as TGTGCCAGCAGTTTATACATAGGCGGCGAGCAGTACTTC. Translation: CASSLYIGGEQYF.